Below are 7 T cell receptor beta chains sequenced from a single sample in a study of blood T cell repertoires in COVID-19. Profiled with immunoSEQ multiplex PCR; TCRdb holds only in-frame clones, not every one. The sample includes about 280,000 clones, roughly 88% of them seen just once. The sample taken for sequencing was peripheral blood. The receptor set was obtained from a man younger than 30 with active or convalescent COVID-19.

The chain couples TRBV9 to TRBJ2-4, with D maybe TRBD2 (6 bases). This CDR3 has 13 amino acids. Germline CDR1 and CDR2: SGDLS and YYNGEE. Trimming removed 3 bases from V and 6 bases from J, with 10 bases in between. As DNA, the CDR3 is TGTGCCAGCAGCGGCTGGGACTCAAACATTCAGTACTTC. This translates into CASSGWDSNIQYF.

The V gene is TRBV5-6, the J gene TRBJ2-1, with D uncertain. V gave up 0 bases and J gave up 8 bases, with 6 bases separating them. The germline gives CDR1 SGHDT, CDR2 YYEEEE. There are 12 residues in the CDR3. The CDR3: CASSLGAHEQFF. As DNA, the CDR3 is TGTGCCAGCAGCTTGGGAGCCCATGAGCAGTTCTTC.

This chain connects TRBV9 to TRBJ2-3; possibly TRBD1 for D (6 bases). Trimming removed 6 bases from V and 3 bases from J, with 14 bases in between. Germline V gene lookup returns CDR1 SGDLS and CDR2 YYNGEE. The CDR3 totals 14 residues. In DNA form, the CDR3 reads TGTGCCAGCACCGAGGACAGAATAACAGATACGCAGTATTTT. Amino acids: CASTEDRITDTQYF.

This clone appeared a few times. The CDR3 region has the DNA TGTGCCAGCAGTATGACAGTGGGGAACACTGAAGCTTTCTTT. Its translation is CASSMTVGNTEAFF. This sequence joins TRBV2 and TRBJ1-1, with D perhaps matching TRBD1 (5 bases). CDR1 SNHLY and CDR2 FYNNEI come from the germline V gene. This CDR3 region has 14 residues. Trimming took off 5 bases at V and 1 base at J, with 11 bases between the two ends.

V gene TRBV18 combines with J gene TRBJ1-4; 9 bases are shared with TRBD1. This CDR3 spans 15 amino acids. CDR1 and CDR2 (germline): KGHSH, LQKENI. Losses at the gene ends were 6 bases for V and 3 bases for J; bases not matched to a gene: 5. CDR3 nucleotide sequence: TGTGCCAGCTCCATTAGGACAGGGGCTAATGAAAAACTGTTTTTT. It codes for CASSIRTGANEKLFF.

This chain connects TRBV14 to TRBJ2-1; no definite D call. The CDR3 sequence is 13 residues long. In germline, CDR1 is SGHDN, CDR2 FVKESK. V dropped 1 base and J dropped 4 bases, with 5 bases sitting between them. The CDR3 loop reads CASSQGRYNEQFF. CDR3 in DNA: TGTGCCAGCAGCCAAGGTCGTTACAATGAGCAGTTCTTC.

The rearrangement uses TRBV19 and TRBJ1-3; D call uncertain. V was pared by 3 bases and J by 0 bases, with 15 bases between. This CDR3 has 17 amino acids. The V gene's germline CDR1 is LNHDA and CDR2 SQIVND (reference sequence). CDR3 in DNA: TGTGCCAGTAGTATCGGAAAGGGCGGGTTCTCTGGAAACACCATATATTTT. Protein product: CASSIGKGGFSGNTIYF.